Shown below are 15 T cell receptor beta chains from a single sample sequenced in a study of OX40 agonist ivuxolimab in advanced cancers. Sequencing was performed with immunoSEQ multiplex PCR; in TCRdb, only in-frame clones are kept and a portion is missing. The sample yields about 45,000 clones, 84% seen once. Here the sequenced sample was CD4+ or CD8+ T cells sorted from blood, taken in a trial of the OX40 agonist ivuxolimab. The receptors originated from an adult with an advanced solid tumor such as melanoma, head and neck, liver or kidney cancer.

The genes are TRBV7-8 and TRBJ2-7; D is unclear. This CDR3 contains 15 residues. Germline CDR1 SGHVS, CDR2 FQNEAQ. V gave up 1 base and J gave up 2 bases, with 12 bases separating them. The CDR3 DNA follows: TGTGCCAGCAGCTTAGAGGCTTCCCCAACCTACGAGCAGTACTTC. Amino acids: CASSLEASPTYEQYF.

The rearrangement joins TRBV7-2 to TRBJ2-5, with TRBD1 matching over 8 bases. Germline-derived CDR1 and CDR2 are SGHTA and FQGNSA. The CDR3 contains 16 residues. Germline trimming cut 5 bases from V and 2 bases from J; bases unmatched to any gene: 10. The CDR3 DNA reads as TGTGCCAGCAGCCTGTCAACCGGGACAGGACAAGAGACCCAGTACTTC. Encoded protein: CASSLSTGTGQETQYF.

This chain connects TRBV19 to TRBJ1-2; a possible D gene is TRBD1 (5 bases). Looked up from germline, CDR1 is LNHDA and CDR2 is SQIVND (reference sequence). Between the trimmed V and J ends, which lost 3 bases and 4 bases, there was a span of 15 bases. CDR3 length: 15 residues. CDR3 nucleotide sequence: TGTGCCAGTAGTATCGGGGGTGGTGACTCCTATGGCTACACCTTC. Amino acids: CASSIGGGDSYGYTF.

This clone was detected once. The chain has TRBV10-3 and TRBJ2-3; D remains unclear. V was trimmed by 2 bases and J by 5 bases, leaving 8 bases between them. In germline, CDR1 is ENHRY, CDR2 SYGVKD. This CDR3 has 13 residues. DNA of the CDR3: TGTGCCATCAGTGAGGCCCAGATAGATACGCAGTATTTT. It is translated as CAISEAQIDTQYF.

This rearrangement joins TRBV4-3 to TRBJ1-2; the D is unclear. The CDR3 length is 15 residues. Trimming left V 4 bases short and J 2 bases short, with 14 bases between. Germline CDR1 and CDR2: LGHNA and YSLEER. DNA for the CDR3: TGCGCCAGCAGCCTCGAGAGTGTCCGAAACTATGGCTACACCTTC. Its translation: CASSLESVRNYGYTF.

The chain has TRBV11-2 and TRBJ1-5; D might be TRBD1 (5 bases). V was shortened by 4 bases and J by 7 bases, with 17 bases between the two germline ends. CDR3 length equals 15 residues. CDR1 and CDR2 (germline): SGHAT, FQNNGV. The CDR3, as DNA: TGTGCCAGCAGCTCCTCCGCAGGGAGTCCACAGCCCCAGCATTTT. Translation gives CASSSSAGSPQPQHF.

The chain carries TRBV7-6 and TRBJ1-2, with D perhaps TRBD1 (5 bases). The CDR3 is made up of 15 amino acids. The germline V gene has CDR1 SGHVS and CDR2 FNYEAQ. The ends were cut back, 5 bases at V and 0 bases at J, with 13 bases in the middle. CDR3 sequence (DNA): TGTGCCAGCAGCCACAGGCCTGACTCTAACTATGGCTACACCTTC. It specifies CASSHRPDSNYGYTF. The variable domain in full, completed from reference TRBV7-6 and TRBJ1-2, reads GAGVSQSPRYKVTKRGQDVALRCDPISGHVSLYWYRQALGQGPEFLTYFNYEAQQDKSGLPNDRFSAERPEGSISTLTIQRTEQRDSAMYRCASSHRPDSNYGYTFGSGTRLTVV.

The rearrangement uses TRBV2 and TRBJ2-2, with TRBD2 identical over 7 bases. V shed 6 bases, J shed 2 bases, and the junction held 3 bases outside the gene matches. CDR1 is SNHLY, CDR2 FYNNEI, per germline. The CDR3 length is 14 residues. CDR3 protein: CASRAGYNTGELFF. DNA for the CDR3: TGTGCCAGCAGAGCGGGATATAACACCGGGGAGCTGTTTTTT.

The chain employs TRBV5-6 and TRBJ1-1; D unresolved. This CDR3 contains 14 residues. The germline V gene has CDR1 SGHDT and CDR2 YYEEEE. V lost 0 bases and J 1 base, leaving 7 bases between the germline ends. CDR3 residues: CASSLAAGNTEAFF. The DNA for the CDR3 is TGTGCCAGCAGCTTGGCCGCGGGGAACACTGAAGCTTTCTTT.

CDR3 nucleotide sequence: TGTGCCAGCAGCTTGGCCGAACAGGGAGTAAGACGGACCCAGTACTTC. It specifies CASSLAEQGVRRTQYF. V usage is TRBV5-6 and J usage is TRBJ2-5; possible D gene TRBD1, 6 bases. This CDR3 has 16 residues. From germline, CDR1 is SGHDT and CDR2 YYEEEE. V was cut by 0 bases and J by 7 bases, with 19 bases left in between.

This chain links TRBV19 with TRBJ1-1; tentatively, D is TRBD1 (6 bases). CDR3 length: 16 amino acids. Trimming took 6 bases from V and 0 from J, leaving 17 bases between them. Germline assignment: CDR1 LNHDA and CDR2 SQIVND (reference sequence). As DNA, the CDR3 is TGTGCCAGTAGCGCCGGCACAGGGCTCATGAACACTGAAGCTTTCTTT. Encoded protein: CASSAGTGLMNTEAFF.

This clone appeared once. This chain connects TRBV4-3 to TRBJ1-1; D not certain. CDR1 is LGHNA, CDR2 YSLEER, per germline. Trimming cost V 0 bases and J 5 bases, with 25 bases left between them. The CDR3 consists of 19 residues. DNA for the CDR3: TGCGCCAGCAGCCAAGAAACTGTTTCGCGCTTTACGCGGGATACTGAAGCTTTCTTT. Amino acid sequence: CASSQETVSRFTRDTEAFF.

The CDR3 is CASSPYRVPPPGEKLFF. CDR3 bases: TGTGCCAGCAGCCCATACAGGGTGCCCCCCCCAGGGGAAAAACTGTTTTTT. V usage is TRBV7-8 and J usage is TRBJ1-4, with D perhaps matching TRBD1 (6 bases). This CDR3 is 17 amino acids long. Germline loops: CDR1 SGHVS, CDR2 FQNEAQ. V lost 5 bases, J lost 8 bases, and 24 bases lay in between.

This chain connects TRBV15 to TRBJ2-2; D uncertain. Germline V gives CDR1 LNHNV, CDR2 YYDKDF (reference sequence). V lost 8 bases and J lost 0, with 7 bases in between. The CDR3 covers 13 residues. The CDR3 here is CATFHSNTGELFF. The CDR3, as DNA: TGTGCCACCTTTCACTCGAACACCGGGGAGCTGTTTTTT.

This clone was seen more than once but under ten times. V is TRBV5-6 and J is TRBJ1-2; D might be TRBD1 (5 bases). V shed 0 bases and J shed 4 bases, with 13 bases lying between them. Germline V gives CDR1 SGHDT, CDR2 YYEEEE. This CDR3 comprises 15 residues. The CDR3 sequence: CASSLVARAAYGYTF. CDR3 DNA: TGTGCCAGCAGCTTGGTGGCCAGGGCGGCCTATGGCTACACCTTC.